The clone carrying this T cell receptor beta chain has ten or more counts. Antigen unknown. CDR3 size: 15 residues. Per germline, CDR1 MNHEY and CDR2 SVGAGI. V shed 0 bases and J 1 base; nucleotides not matched to a gene: 2. These data originate in a study of CD8 T cells in ankylosing spondylitis. Overall study findings and caveats: Reportedly, significant enrichment of disease-linked clones occurred in matched ankylosing spondylitis synovial fluid. Some of the motif variants had earlier been found in reactive arthritis patients' fluid and blood. Relatively scarce in peripheral blood, disease-linked clones were CD8+. Made up of about eight highly homologous variants, a TCR beta motif appeared characteristic of ankylosing spondylitis blood.

Quantitative 5'-RACE was performed with molecular barcodes, and it yielded the TCR beta libraries. TCRdb re-derived calls from the 5' RACE reads in MiXCR, one entry per CDR3 protein. The data hold more than 650,000 distinct CDR3 sequences, with roughly 12% observed a single time. This TCR derives from a male donor with ankylosing spondylitis. The sequencing input was blood, either unsorted or a sorted T cell fraction (not recorded which). V is TRBV6-5 and J is TRBJ1-1, with 7 bases identical to TRBD1. CDR3 residues: CASSYSRTGNTEAFF. The CDR3, as DNA: TGTGCCAGCAGTTACTCGAGGACAGGGAACACTGAAGCTTTCTTT.